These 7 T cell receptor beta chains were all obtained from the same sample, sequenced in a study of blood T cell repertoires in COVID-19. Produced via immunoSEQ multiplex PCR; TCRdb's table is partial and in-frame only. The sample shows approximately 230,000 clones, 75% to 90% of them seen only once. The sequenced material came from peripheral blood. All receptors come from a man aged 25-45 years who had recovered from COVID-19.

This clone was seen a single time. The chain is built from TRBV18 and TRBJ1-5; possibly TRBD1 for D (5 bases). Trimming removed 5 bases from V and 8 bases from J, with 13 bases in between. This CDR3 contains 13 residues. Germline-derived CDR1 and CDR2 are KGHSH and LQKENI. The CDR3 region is CASSGTAGEPQHF. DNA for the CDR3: TGTGCCAGCTCAGGGACGGCGGGGGAGCCCCAGCATTTT.

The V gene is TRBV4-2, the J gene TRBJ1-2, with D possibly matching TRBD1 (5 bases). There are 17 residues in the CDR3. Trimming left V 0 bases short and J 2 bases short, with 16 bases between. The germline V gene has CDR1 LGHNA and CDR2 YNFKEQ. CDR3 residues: CASSQETFAGPNYGYTF. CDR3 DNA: TGTGCCAGCAGCCAAGAAACGTTTGCGGGACCAAACTATGGCTACACCTTC.

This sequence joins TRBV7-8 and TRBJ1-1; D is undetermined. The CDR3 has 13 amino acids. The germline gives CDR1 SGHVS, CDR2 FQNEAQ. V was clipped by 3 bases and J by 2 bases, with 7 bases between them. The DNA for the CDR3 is TGTGCCAGCAGCTTCTTCGTAAACACTGAAGCTTTCTTT. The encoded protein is CASSFFVNTEAFF.

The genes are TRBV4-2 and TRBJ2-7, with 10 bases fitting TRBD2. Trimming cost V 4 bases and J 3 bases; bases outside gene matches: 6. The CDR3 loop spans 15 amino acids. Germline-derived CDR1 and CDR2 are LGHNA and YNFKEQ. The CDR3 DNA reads TGTGCCAGCAGCCCTCTAGCGGGGGCCCTCTACGAGCAGTACTTC. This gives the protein CASSPLAGALYEQYF.

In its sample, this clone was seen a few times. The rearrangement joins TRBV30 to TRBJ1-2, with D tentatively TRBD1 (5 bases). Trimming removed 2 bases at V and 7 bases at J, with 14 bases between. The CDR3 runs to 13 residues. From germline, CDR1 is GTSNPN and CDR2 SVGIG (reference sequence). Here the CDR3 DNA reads TGTGCCTGGAGTCAATGGGGGGAGGTTGGCTACACCTTC. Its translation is CAWSQWGEVGYTF. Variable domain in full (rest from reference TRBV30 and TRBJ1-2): SQTIHQWPATLVQPVGSPLSLECTVEGTSNPNLYWYRQAAGRGLQLLFYSVGIGQISSEVPQNLSASRPQDRQFILSSKKLLLSDSGFYLCAWSQWGEVGYTFGSGTRLTVV.

The CDR3 nucleotides read TGTGCCAGCAGCGCTCAAGGGGCCAAGGGAGAGCAGTACTTC. Protein: CASSAQGAKGEQYF. The chain uses TRBV11-2 and TRBJ2-7; possibly TRBD1 for D (5 bases). The V gene lost 5 bases and the J gene lost 7 bases, with 18 bases spanning the gap. Germline V gives CDR1 SGHAT, CDR2 FQNNGV. The length of the CDR3 is 14 residues.

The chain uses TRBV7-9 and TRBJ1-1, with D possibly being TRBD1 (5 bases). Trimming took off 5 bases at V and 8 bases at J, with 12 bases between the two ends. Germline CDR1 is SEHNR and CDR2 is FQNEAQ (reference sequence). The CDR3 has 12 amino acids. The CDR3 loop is CASSTGKGEAFF. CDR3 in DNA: TGTGCCAGCAGCACGGGCAAGGGGGAAGCTTTCTTT.